Following are 8 T cell receptor beta chains from one sample sequenced in a study of blood T cell repertoires in COVID-19. Some clones are missing from TCRdb's copy, which holds only in-frame ones; the method was immunoSEQ multiplex PCR. This sample has about 260,000 clones, with just under 85% found just once. Specimen: peripheral blood. The receptors were sampled from a woman older than 75 with acute or convalescent COVID-19.

This sequence joins TRBV2 and TRBJ1-6, with a tentative D call TRBD1 (6 bases). Per the germline V gene, CDR1 is SNHLY and CDR2 is FYNNEI. Between the trimmed V and J ends, which lost 9 bases and 6 bases, there was a span of 18 bases. CDR3 length: 15 amino acids. CDR3 region: CASRTDRLGNSPLHF. The CDR3 bases are TGTGCCAGTCGGACAGACCGGTTGGGTAATTCACCCCTCCACTTT.

This clone was detected a few times. V gene TRBV28 combines with J gene TRBJ2-1; the match to TRBD2 covers 14 bases. CDR1 is MDHEN, CDR2 SYDVKM, per germline. CDR3 size: 19 residues. The J segment lost 8 bases and the V segment lost 4 bases, leaving 16 bases of the junction unmatched. The CDR3 protein is CASSYRSTAGTSGRDEQFF. DNA for the CDR3: TGTGCCAGCAGTTACCGGTCGACGGCCGGGACTAGCGGGAGAGATGAGCAGTTCTTC. Based on the CDR3 plus reference TRBV28 and TRBJ2-1, the full variable domain is DVKVTQSSRYLVKRTGEKVFLECVQDMDHENMFWYRQDPGLGLRLIYFSYDVKMKEKGDIPEGYSVSREKKERFSLILESASTNQTSMYLCASSYRSTAGTSGRDEQFFGPGTRLTVL.

The chain links TRBV19 to TRBJ1-4; D is undetermined. Trimming took off 4 bases at V and 8 bases at J, with 11 bases between the two ends. The CDR3 runs 13 residues. In germline, CDR1 is LNHDA, CDR2 SQIVND (reference sequence). The CDR3 DNA follows: TGTGCCAGTAGTAAGAGGAGTCGAGAAAAACTGTTTTTT. The encoded protein is CASSKRSREKLFF. Complete variable domain (other parts from reference TRBV19 and TRBJ1-4): DGGITQSPKYLFRKEGQNVTLSCEQNLNHDAMYWYRQDPGQGLRLIYYSQIVNDFQKGDIAEGYSVSREKKESFPLTVTSAQKNPTAFYLCASSKRSREKLFFGSGTQLSVL.

The V call is TRBV9, the J call TRBJ1-6; D is ambiguous. The V end was cut by 3 bases, the J end by 10 bases, with 14 bases between. CDR1 is SGDLS and CDR2 is YYNGEE in the germline V gene. The CDR3 sequence is 14 residues long. The CDR3 DNA follows: TGTGCCAGCAGCGAAAAAGTGGGGAGATCACCCCTCCACTTT. Its translation is CASSEKVGRSPLHF.

Only a few counts were recorded for this clone. In nucleotides, the CDR3 is TGCGCCAGCAGCCAAACTCAGGGCTACGAGCAGTACTTC. This codes for CASSQTQGYEQYF. The chain joins TRBV4-1 to TRBJ2-7; possible D gene TRBD1, 5 bases. The CDR3 covers 13 residues. Trimming pared 2 bases from V and 3 bases from J, leaving 8 bases between. Germline-derived CDR1 and CDR2 are MGHRA and YSYEKL.

The chain has TRBV6-5 and TRBJ2-1, with a weak D call TRBD2 (6 bases). This CDR3 region has 14 residues. From germline, CDR1 is MNHEY and CDR2 SVGAGI. V was pared by 7 bases and J by 9 bases, with 19 bases between. CDR3 amino acids: CASIPSGERTEQFF. As DNA, the CDR3 is TGTGCCAGCATCCCCTCGGGGGAGAGGACTGAGCAGTTCTTC.

This chain connects TRBV7-8 to TRBJ2-1; 14 bases are a match to TRBD2. The germline V gene encodes CDR1 SGHVS and CDR2 FQNEAQ. V trimming: 5 bases; J trimming: 8 bases; junction bases outside the gene matches: 14. The CDR3 totals 18 residues. For the CDR3, the DNA is TGTGCCAGCAGCACAAGGACTAGCGGGAGGAGGCTTGGGGATGAGCAGTTCTTC. It encodes CASSTRTSGRRLGDEQFF.

The chain couples TRBV5-1 to TRBJ1-3; maybe TRBD1 (5 bases). The CDR3 has 15 amino acids. The V end lost 0 bases, the J end lost 4 bases, and 11 bases lay between the germline ends. Germline CDR1 SGHRS, CDR2 YFSETQ. CDR3 DNA: TGCGCCAGCAGCTTGGAGCCAGGGTCAGGAAACACCATATATTTT. Amino acids: CASSLEPGSGNTIYF. The whole variable domain, filled in from reference TRBV5-1 and TRBJ1-3, reads KAGVTQTPRYLIKTRGQQVTLSCSPISGHRSVSWYQQTPGQGLQFLFEYFSETQRNKGNFPGRFSGRQFSNSRSEMNVSTLELGDSALYLCASSLEPGSGNTIYFGEGSWLTVV.